The clone carrying this T cell receptor (beta chain) came up once. Its antigen is unknown. The data belong to a study of cytomegalovirus exposure and HLA in healthy donors. The table came from immunoSEQ multiplex PCR; TCRdb's copy has only in-frame clones and leaves some out. The sample includes approximately 260,000 clones, approximately 86% of them seen just once. This CDR3 has 16 amino acids. Germline V gene lookup returns CDR1 MNHEY and CDR2 SMNVEV (reference sequence). The V and J ends lost 0 bases and 5 bases respectively, with 13 bases between them. Overall study results and limits: In vitro data verified three CMV-associated chains as specific for CMV antigens. The study listed roughly 160 cytomegalovirus-associated TCR beta chains. First-cohort TCR clusters tended to co-occur in the approximately 110 validation repertoires, a later analysis found. Most TCRs appeared rarely, but some public TCRs recurred in many donors.

The chain is built from TRBV27 and TRBJ2-2; tentatively, D is TRBD2 (5 bases). The receptor's source is a woman under 30 in good health and CMV-seronegative. The sample consisted of PBMCs. Here the CDR3 reads CASSLSRAPGTGELFF. The CDR3 coding sequence is TGTGCCAGCAGTTTATCTCGAGCCCCGGGGACCGGGGAGCTGTTTTTT.